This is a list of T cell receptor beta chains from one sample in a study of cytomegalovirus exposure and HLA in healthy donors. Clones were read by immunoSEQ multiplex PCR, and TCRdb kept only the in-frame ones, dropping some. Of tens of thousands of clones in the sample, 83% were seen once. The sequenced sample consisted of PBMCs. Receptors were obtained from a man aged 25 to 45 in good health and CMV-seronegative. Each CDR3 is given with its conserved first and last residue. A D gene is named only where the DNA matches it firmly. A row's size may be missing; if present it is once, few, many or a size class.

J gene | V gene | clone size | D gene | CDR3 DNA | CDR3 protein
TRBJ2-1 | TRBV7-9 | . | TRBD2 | TGTGCCAGCAGCTCACGACTTCTAGCGGGAAACTACAATGAGCAGTTCTTC | CASSSRLLAGNYNEQFF
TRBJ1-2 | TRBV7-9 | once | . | TGTTCCAGCAGCCACCCCGTGGCAGGGATCTATGGCTACACCTTC | CSSSHPVAGIYGYTF
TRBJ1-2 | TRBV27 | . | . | TGTGCCAGCAGTGCCGGACCAGGGCGGTATGGCTACACCTTC | CASSAGPGRYGYTF
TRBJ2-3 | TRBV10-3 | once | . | TGTGCCAGCAGGGTAGTTAATTCAGGAGATACGCAGTATTTT | CASRVVNSGDTQYF
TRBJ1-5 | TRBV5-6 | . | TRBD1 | TGTGCCAGCAGCCGCGGGACAGGGACCCGTAGGGGCAATCAGCCCCAGCATTTT | CASSRGTGTRRGNQPQHF
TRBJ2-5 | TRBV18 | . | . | TGTGCCAGCTCGCCGGGGGTCCAAGAGACCCAGTACTTC | CASSPGVQETQYF
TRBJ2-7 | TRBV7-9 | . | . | TGTGCCAGCAGCTTAGGGGGCGGGAACTACGAGCAGTACTTC | CASSLGGGNYEQYF
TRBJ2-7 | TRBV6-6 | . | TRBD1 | TGTGCCAGCAGTTACTCTGCAGGGGGTGTCTACGAGCAGTACTTC | CASSYSAGGVYEQYF
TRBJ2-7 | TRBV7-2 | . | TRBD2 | TGTGCCAGCAGCTTATTAGCTGGCGGGAGCTCCTACGAGCAGTACTTC | CASSLLAGGSSYEQYF
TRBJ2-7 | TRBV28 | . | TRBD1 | TGTGCCAGCAGTTTATACAGGGGAGAAGGCTACGAGCAGTACTTC | CASSLYRGEGYEQYF